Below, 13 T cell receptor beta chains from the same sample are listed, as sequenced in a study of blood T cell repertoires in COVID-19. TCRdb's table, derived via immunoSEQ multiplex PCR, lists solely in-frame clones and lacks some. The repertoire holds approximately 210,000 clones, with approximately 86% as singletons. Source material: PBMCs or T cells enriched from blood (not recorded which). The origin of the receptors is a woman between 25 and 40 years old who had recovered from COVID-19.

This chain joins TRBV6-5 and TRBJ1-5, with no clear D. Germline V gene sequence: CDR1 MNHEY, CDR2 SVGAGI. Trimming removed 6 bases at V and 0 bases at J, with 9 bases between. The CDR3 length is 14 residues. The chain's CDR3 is CASRATYSNQPQHF. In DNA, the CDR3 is TGTGCCAGCAGGGCAACGTATAGCAATCAGCCCCAGCATTTT.

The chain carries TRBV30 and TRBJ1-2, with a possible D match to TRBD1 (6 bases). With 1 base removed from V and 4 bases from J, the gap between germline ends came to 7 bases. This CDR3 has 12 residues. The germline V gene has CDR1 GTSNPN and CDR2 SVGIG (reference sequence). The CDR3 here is CAWSADSYGYTF. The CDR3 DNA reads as TGTGCCTGGAGTGCGGACAGCTATGGCTACACCTTC.

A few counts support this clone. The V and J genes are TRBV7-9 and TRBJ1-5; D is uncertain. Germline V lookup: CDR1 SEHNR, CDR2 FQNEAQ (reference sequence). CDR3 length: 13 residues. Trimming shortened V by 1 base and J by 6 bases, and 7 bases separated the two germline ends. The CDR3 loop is CASSLGQAQPQHF. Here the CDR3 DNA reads TGTGCCAGCAGCTTAGGGCAGGCTCAGCCCCAGCATTTT.

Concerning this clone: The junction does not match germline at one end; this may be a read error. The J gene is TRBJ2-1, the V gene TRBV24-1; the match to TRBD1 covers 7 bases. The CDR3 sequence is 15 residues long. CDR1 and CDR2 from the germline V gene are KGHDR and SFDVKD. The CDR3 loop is CATSGLTGSRNEQFF. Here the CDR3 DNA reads TGTGCCACCAGTGGTTTGACAGGGTCAAGAAATGAGCAGTTCTTC.

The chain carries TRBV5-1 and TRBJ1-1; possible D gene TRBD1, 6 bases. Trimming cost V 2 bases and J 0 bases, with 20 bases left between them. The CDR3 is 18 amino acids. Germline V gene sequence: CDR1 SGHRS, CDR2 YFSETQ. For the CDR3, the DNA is TGCGCCAGCAGCTTTCGACAGGTGGGGAGTAACTTGAACACTGAAGCTTTCTTT. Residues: CASSFRQVGSNLNTEAFF.

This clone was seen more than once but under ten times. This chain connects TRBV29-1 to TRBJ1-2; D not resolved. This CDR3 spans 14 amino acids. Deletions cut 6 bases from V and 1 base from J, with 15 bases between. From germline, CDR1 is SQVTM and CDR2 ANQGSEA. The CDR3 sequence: CSVIPVGYNYGYTF. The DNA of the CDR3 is TGCAGCGTGATCCCCGTGGGCTATAACTATGGCTACACCTTC.

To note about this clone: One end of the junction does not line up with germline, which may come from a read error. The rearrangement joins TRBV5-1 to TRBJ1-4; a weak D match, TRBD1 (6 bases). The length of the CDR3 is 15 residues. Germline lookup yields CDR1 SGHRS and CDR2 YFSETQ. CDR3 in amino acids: CASSGTGSPNEKLFF. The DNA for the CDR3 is TGCGCCAGCAGCGGAACAGGGTCCCCTAACGAAAAACTGTTTTTT.

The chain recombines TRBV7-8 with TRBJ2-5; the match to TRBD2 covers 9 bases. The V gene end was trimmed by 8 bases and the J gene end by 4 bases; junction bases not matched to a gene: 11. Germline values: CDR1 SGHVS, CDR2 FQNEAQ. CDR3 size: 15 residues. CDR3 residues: CASGQVLAGRETQYF. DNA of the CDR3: TGTGCCAGCGGCCAAGTACTAGCGGGTAGAGAGACCCAGTACTTC. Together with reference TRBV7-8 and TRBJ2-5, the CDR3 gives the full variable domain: GAGVSQSPRYKVAKRGQDVALRCDPISGHVSLFWYQQALGQGPEFLTYFQNEAQLDKSGLPSDRFFAERPEGSVSTLKIQRTQQEDSAVYLCASGQVLAGRETQYFGPGTRLLVL.

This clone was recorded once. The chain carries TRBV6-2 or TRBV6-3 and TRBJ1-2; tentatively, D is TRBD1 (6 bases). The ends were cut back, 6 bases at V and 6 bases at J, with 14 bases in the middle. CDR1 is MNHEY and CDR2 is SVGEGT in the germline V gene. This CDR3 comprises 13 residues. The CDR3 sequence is CASSPRGGDGYTF. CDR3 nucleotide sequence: TGTGCCAGCAGCCCTCGAGGGGGAGATGGCTACACCTTC.

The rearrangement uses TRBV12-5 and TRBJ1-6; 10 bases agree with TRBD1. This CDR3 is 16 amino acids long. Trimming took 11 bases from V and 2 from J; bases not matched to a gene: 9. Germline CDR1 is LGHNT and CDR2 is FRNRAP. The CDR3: CASGTGEMTYNSPLHF. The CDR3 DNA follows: TGTGCTTCCGGGACAGGGGAGATGACCTATAATTCACCCCTCCACTTT.

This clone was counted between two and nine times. The CDR3 here is CASSLLGGEVTEAFF. CDR3 DNA: TGCGCCAGCAGCTTGCTAGGGGGCGAGGTGACTGAAGCTTTCTTT. This sequence joins TRBV5-1 and TRBJ1-1; 7 nucleotides match TRBD1. The CDR3 totals 15 residues. Germline trimming cut 1 base from V and 5 bases from J; bases unmatched to any gene: 8. The germline V gene has CDR1 SGHRS and CDR2 YFSETQ.

The CDR3 coding sequence is TGTGCCAGTAGTCCAAAAGGGGCGGGGGGCTCACGCTACACCTTC. This gives the protein CASSPKGAGGSRYTF. J is TRBJ1-2 and V is TRBV19; a weak D match, TRBD1 (6 bases). Germline V gives CDR1 LNHDA, CDR2 SQIVND (reference sequence). V shed 5 bases and J shed 9 bases, with 22 bases lying between them. This CDR3 is 15 amino acids long.

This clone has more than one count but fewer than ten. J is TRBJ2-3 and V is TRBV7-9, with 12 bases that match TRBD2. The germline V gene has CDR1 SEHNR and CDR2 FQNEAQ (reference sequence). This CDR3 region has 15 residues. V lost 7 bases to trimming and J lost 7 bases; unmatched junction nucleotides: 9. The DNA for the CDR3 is TGTGCCAGCATGAGGCTAGCGGGAGGGCCACATACGCAGTATTTT. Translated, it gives CASMRLAGGPHTQYF.